The TCR beta chain under discussion was sequenced for a study of cytomegalovirus exposure and HLA in healthy donors. Study-wide findings and caveats: Subsequent analysis found a tendency for first-cohort TCR clusters to co-occur within the 100 to 150 validation repertoires.

Produced via immunoSEQ multiplex PCR; TCRdb's table is partial and in-frame only. The sample has over 110,000 clones; around nine tenths are singletons. A few counts support this clone. Its antigen is undetermined. CDR3 length equals 14 residues. Germline CDR1 SGHNT, CDR2 YENEEA. V shed 3 bases, J shed 8 bases, and the junction held 5 bases outside the gene matches. The source of this sequence is a man aged 18 to 29 in good health and CMV-seropositive. This rearrangement joins TRBV11-3 to TRBJ2-1, with 9 positions matching TRBD2. Sequenced: PBMCs. The CDR3 here is CASSFSSGSDEQFF. CDR3 coding DNA: TGTGCCAGCAGCTTTAGTAGCGGGAGTGATGAGCAGTTCTTC. The entire variable domain, with the rest obtained from reference TRBV11-3 and TRBJ2-1, is as follows: EAGVVQSPRYKIIEKKQPVAFWCNPISGHNTLYWYLQNLGQGPELLIRYENEEAVDDSQLPKDRFSAERLKGVDSTLKIQPAELGDSAVYLCASSFSSGSDEQFFGPGTRLTVL.